Shown below are 15 T cell receptor beta chains from a single sample sequenced in a study of T-cell memory formation after mild COVID-19. Each CDR3 protein is one row after TCRdb ran MiXCR on the 5' RACE reads. The sample holds 400,000 to 550,000 distinct CDR3 sequences, around 27% seen once. Material: PBMCs or a T cell subset sorted from them (not recorded which). The origin of the receptors is an adult woman who had mild COVID-19 (a few samples of this study predate the infection). Cell type and time point are not known.

This clonotype was seen a handful of times. The rearrangement uses TRBV6-5 and TRBJ2-1; D uncertain. CDR1 and CDR2 from the germline V gene are MNHEY and SVGAGI. The ends were cut back, 0 bases at V and 4 bases at J, with 7 bases in the middle. The CDR3 extends over 14 amino acids. The DNA for the CDR3 is TGTGCCAGCAGTTACTCGAACGGATACAATGAGCAGTTCTTC. As protein: CASSYSNGYNEQFF.

This sequence joins TRBV10-3 and TRBJ2-1; no firm D call. Germline-derived CDR1 and CDR2 are ENHRY and SYGVKD. This CDR3 region has 12 residues. Trimming stripped 0 bases from V and 7 bases from J, with 4 bases between. CDR3: CAISESWNEQFF. As DNA, the CDR3 is TGTGCCATCAGTGAGTCGTGGAATGAGCAGTTCTTC.

This clonotype was seen a handful of times. V and J are TRBV15 and TRBJ2-2, with 9 positions matching TRBD1. CDR3 length: 15 residues. Per germline, CDR1 LNHNV and CDR2 YYDKDF (reference sequence). V gave up 3 bases and J gave up 6 bases; unmatched junction bases: 5. CDR3 DNA: TGTGCCACCAGCAGTGACAGGGGGTTGGCCGGGGAGCTGTTTTTT. This gives the protein CATSSDRGLAGELFF. Using reference TRBV15 and TRBJ2-2 for the parts outside the CDR3, the full variable domain is DAMVIQNPRYQVTQFGKPVTLSCSQTLNHNVMYWYQQKSSQAPKLLFHYYDKDFNNEADTPDNFQSRRPNTSFCFLDIRSPGLGDTAMYLCATSSDRGLAGELFFGEGSRLTVL.

The CDR3 DNA reads TGCGCCAGCAGCTTGGTTGCAGGGGGCGTTGAAAAACTGTTTTTT. It codes for CASSLVAGGVEKLFF. The chain links TRBV5-1 to TRBJ1-4, with 8 bases lining up with TRBD1. The CDR3 runs 15 residues. Germline V lookup: CDR1 SGHRS, CDR2 YFSETQ. V lost 0 bases and J lost 7; bases outside the gene matches: 5.

This clonotype appeared a few times. The J gene is TRBJ2-7, the V gene TRBV10-3; D possibly uses TRBD1 or TRBD2 (5 bases each). With 6 bases removed from V and 5 bases from J, the gap between germline ends came to 14 bases. Germline assignment: CDR1 ENHRY and CDR2 SYGVKD. The CDR3 runs 13 residues. CDR3 protein: CAISGTEAHEQYF. The CDR3 nucleotides read TGTGCCATCAGCGGGACGGAGGCCCACGAGCAGTACTTC.

This clonotype has just a few counts. The chain has TRBV6-2 or TRBV6-3 and TRBJ1-2; D is ambiguous. Germline V lookup: CDR1 MNHEY, CDR2 SVGEGT. The CDR3 is made up of 15 amino acids. V lost 6 bases, J lost 3 bases, and 17 bases lay in between. DNA for the CDR3: TGTGCCAGCAGCACAACGGTTTTTCGGGACTATGGCTACACCTTC. Its translation: CASSTTVFRDYGYTF.

The CDR3, as DNA: TGTGCCAGTAGTATAAGGGGATGGGGAGAGACCCAGTACTTC. It encodes CASSIRGWGETQYF. V and J are TRBV19 and TRBJ2-5; D may be TRBD1 (5 bases). Germline lookup yields CDR1 LNHDA and CDR2 SQIVND (reference sequence). The CDR3 covers 14 residues. V was shortened by 2 bases and J by 4 bases, with 11 bases between the two germline ends.

This clonotype was counted only a few times. V and J are TRBV18 and TRBJ2-7; D remains unclear. Trimming took off 0 bases at V and 7 bases at J, with 10 bases between the two ends. The germline CDR1 and CDR2 sequences are KGHSH and LQKENI. CDR3 length: 13 residues. In nucleotides, the CDR3 is TGTGCCAGCTCACCACCGGGCCTAGAAGAGCAGTACTTC. This gives the protein CASSPPGLEEQYF.

The chain couples TRBV11-2 to TRBJ2-5; no reliable D call. Germline V lookup: CDR1 SGHAT, CDR2 FQNNGV. The ends were cut back, 0 bases at V and 1 base at J, with 6 bases in the middle. There are 14 residues in the CDR3. This CDR3 is CASSLDASQETQYF. In DNA form, the CDR3 reads TGTGCCAGCAGCTTAGATGCTAGCCAAGAGACCCAGTACTTC.

The chain is built from TRBV4-2 and TRBJ2-1; 13 bases map to TRBD2. Germline V gene lookup returns CDR1 LGHNA and CDR2 YNFKEQ. The CDR3 is made up of 22 amino acids. The junction had 23 bases not matched to a gene; V was cut back by 4 bases and J by 5 bases. In DNA, the CDR3 is TGTGCCAGCAGCCGAGGACAGGGCAGATGGACTAGCGGGGGACTTGGGGACAATGAGCAGTTCTTC. As protein: CASSRGQGRWTSGGLGDNEQFF.

V is TRBV6-1 and J is TRBJ2-3; D is uncertain. Germline CDR1 reads MNHNS; CDR2 reads SASEGT. The CDR3 length is 12 residues. V lost 4 bases to trimming and J lost 6 bases, with 8 bases between them. CDR3 DNA: TGTGCCAGCAGTGGCTCCTCTGATACGCAGTATTTT. As protein: CASSGSSDTQYF.

This clonotype was recorded only once. V and J are TRBV6-1 and TRBJ2-7; D possibly corresponds to TRBD2 (5 bases). Between the trimmed V and J ends, which lost 6 bases and 7 bases, there was a span of 13 bases. CDR3 length equals 12 residues. CDR1 MNHNS and CDR2 SASEGT come from the germline V gene. The CDR3 protein is CASRENRGEQYF. DNA of the CDR3: TGTGCCAGCAGGGAGAATCGGGGAGAGCAGTACTTC.

There are a few counts of this clonotype. V and J are TRBV9 and TRBJ1-1; no definite D call. This CDR3 region has 14 residues. The germline V and J ends were trimmed by 4 bases and 3 bases, with 13 bases remaining between them. CDR1 is SGDLS, CDR2 YYNGEE, per germline. Written as DNA, the CDR3 is TGTGCCAGCAGCCCCTTCGACTCGGACACTGAAGCTTTCTTT. Translating it yields CASSPFDSDTEAFF.

This clonotype appeared a few times. This rearrangement joins TRBV24-1 to TRBJ2-1; 7 bases are shared with TRBD2. V shed 5 bases and J 9 bases; nucleotides not matched to a gene: 9. Germline-derived CDR1 and CDR2 are KGHDR and SFDVKD. This CDR3 has 14 amino acids. This CDR3 is CATSGPGGKSEQFF. The CDR3 region has the DNA TGTGCCACCAGTGGGCCGGGAGGTAAGAGTGAGCAGTTCTTC.

This clonotype was observed a few times. V and J are TRBV5-1 and TRBJ2-7; D gene uncertain. The CDR3 runs 14 residues. V lost 4 bases and J 5 bases, leaving 16 bases between the germline ends. Looked up from germline, CDR1 is SGHRS and CDR2 is YFSETQ. The CDR3 reads CASSPPPTSHEQYF. CDR3 coding DNA: TGCGCCAGCAGCCCCCCCCCGACTTCCCACGAGCAGTACTTC.